The 18 T cell receptor beta chains below all came from one sample that was sequenced in a study of blood T cell repertoires in COVID-19. Libraries were prepared by immunoSEQ multiplex PCR; TCRdb keeps only in-frame clonotypes and omits some of them. This table has 100,000 to 150,000 clones, approximately 90% appearing once. Sequenced sample: peripheral blood. The receptors were sampled from a man aged 50-59 years with active or convalescent COVID-19.

The rearrangement uses TRBV9 and TRBJ2-1, with a tentative D call TRBD1 (6 bases). The CDR3 is 16 amino acids. The V end was cut by 3 bases, the J end by 6 bases, with 19 bases between. Germline V CDR1 and CDR2: SGDLS, YYNGEE. CDR3 loop: CASSALGTPNFNEQFF. In DNA, the CDR3 is TGTGCCAGCAGCGCCCTCGGGACACCTAATTTCAATGAGCAGTTCTTC.

This chain joins TRBV5-4 and TRBJ1-4; possibly TRBD1 for D (6 bases). Germline loops: CDR1 SGHNT, CDR2 YYREEE (reference sequence). V lost 3 bases, J lost 5 bases, and 11 bases lay in between. The CDR3 totals 14 residues. For the CDR3, the DNA is TGTGCCAGCAGCTCGACAGGCCCGAATGAAAAACTGTTTTTT. It specifies CASSSTGPNEKLFF.

The chain has TRBV12-5 and TRBJ2-2; perhaps TRBD1 as D (5 bases). V was shortened by 0 bases and J by 1 base, with 15 bases between the two germline ends. Germline CDR1 reads LGHNT; CDR2 reads FRNRAP. The CDR3 length is 18 residues. The CDR3 region is CASGLVHPGIKNTGELFF. The CDR3, as DNA: TGTGCTAGTGGTTTGGTACATCCAGGGATTAAGAACACCGGGGAGCTGTTTTTT.

The genes are TRBV28 and TRBJ2-7; no definite D call. The germline V and J ends were trimmed by 2 bases and 2 bases, with 7 bases remaining between them. The CDR3 extends over 13 amino acids. CDR1 is MDHEN, CDR2 SYDVKM, per germline. CDR3 in DNA: TGTGCCAGCAGTTTACCGAGTGCCTACGAGCAGTACTTC. It encodes CASSLPSAYEQYF.

The V gene is TRBV29-1, the J gene TRBJ2-5, with D maybe TRBD1 (6 bases). Deletions cut 4 bases from V and 5 bases from J, with 14 bases between. This CDR3 has 13 residues. From germline, CDR1 is SQVTM and CDR2 ANQGSEA. The chain's CDR3 is CSVGSRGGETQYF. The DNA for the CDR3 is TGCAGCGTTGGGTCCAGGGGTGGGGAGACCCAGTACTTC.

The V call is TRBV2, the J call TRBJ1-5; no clear D gene. Trimming took 7 bases from V and 7 from J, leaving 11 bases between them. Germline-derived CDR1 and CDR2 are SNHLY and FYNNEI. CDR3 length equals 12 residues. The CDR3 spells CASKRFGQPQHF. The CDR3 DNA reads as TGTGCCAGCAAGAGGTTCGGGCAGCCCCAGCATTTT. Based on the CDR3 plus reference TRBV2 and TRBJ1-5, the full variable domain is EPEVTQTPSHQVTQMGQEVILRCVPISNHLYFYWYRQILGQKVEFLVSFYNNEISEKSEIFDDQFSVERPDGSNFTLKIRSTKLEDSAMYFCASKRFGQPQHFGDGTRLSIL.

V usage is TRBV6-1 and J usage is TRBJ2-3, with 8 bases fitting TRBD1. The V gene end was trimmed by 0 bases and the J gene end by 8 bases; junction bases not matched to a gene: 10. The CDR3 has 16 amino acids. The germline V gene has CDR1 MNHNS and CDR2 SASEGT. In DNA, the CDR3 is TGTGCCAGCAGTGAAGCCCTGGGACAGGTGCTGGCTACGCAGTATTTT. It yields the protein CASSEALGQVLATQYF.

This clone was counted a single time. The V gene is TRBV18, the J gene TRBJ1-2; 7 bases line up with TRBD1. The germline CDR1 and CDR2 sequences are KGHSH and LQKENI. The CDR3 is 17 residues long. J was trimmed by 8 bases and V by 5 bases; bases with no gene match: 20. The CDR3 coding sequence is TGTGCCAGCTCAAGGGCTGGACAGGCCGCAAAGGGAGGCGGCTACACCTTC. It encodes CASSRAGQAAKGGGYTF.

The V gene is TRBV9, the J gene TRBJ1-2; D is perhaps TRBD1 (6 bases). The germline gives CDR1 SGDLS, CDR2 YYNGEE. The CDR3 sequence is 14 residues long. V lost 2 bases to trimming and J lost 1 base, with 9 bases between them. The CDR3 loop is CASSVDSSNYGYTF. CDR3 nucleotides: TGTGCCAGCAGCGTGGACAGCAGTAACTATGGCTACACCTTC.

As regards this clone: The same CDR3 arises from other DNA sequences in this sample as well. The chain uses TRBV5-1 and TRBJ2-2, with 7 bases lining up with TRBD1. Germline CDR1 and CDR2: SGHRS and YFSETQ. The CDR3 spans 14 residues. The V gene end was trimmed by 7 bases and the J gene end by 5 bases; junction bases not matched to a gene: 8. In nucleotides, the CDR3 is TGCGCCAGCGACCGGACAGGCAATACCGGGGAGCTGTTTTTT. Translated, it gives CASDRTGNTGELFF.

The rearrangement links TRBV30 to TRBJ2-1; 8 nucleotides match TRBD2. V lost 4 bases, J lost 3 bases, and 5 bases stayed unmatched. There are 14 residues in the CDR3. In germline, CDR1 is GTSNPN, CDR2 SVGIG (reference sequence). DNA for the CDR3: TGTGCCTGGAACAGCGGGGGAGTCTACAATGAGCAGTTCTTC. It translates to CAWNSGGVYNEQFF.

The J gene is TRBJ1-1, the V gene TRBV12-3 or TRBV12-4, with D possibly TRBD1 on 5 matching bases. This CDR3 has 12 residues. Between the trimmed V and J ends, which lost 8 bases and 11 bases, there was a span of 18 bases. In DNA, the CDR3 is TGTGCCAGCCTCCCGGCGGGGGGTTTTGCTTTCTTT. Its translation is CASLPAGGFAFF.

The V and J genes are TRBV4-1 and TRBJ1-2, with TRBD1 matching 8 bases. The CDR3 spans 18 residues. V lost 0 bases, J lost 1 base, and 10 bases stayed unmatched. The germline V gene encodes CDR1 MGHRA and CDR2 YSYEKL. The CDR3 region has the DNA TGCGCCAGCAGCCAAGACGGTTATTTCACAGGGGGTAACTATGGCTACACCTTC. Protein: CASSQDGYFTGGNYGYTF.

This CDR3 is CACLGASTDTQYF. CDR3 sequence (DNA): TGTGCCTGTTTGGGGGCTAGCACAGATACGCAGTATTTT. J is TRBJ2-3 and V is TRBV30; a possible D gene is TRBD1 (6 bases). The V end lost 6 bases, the J end lost 0 bases, and 10 bases lay between the germline ends. This CDR3 comprises 13 residues. CDR1 is GTSNPN and CDR2 is SVGIG in the germline V gene (reference sequence).

The rearrangement uses TRBV12-3 or TRBV12-4 and TRBJ2-5, with D possibly matching TRBD2 (6 bases). CDR3 length: 13 amino acids. V shed 6 bases and J shed 3 bases, with 11 bases lying between them. The CDR3 region has the DNA TGTGCCAGCAGGCGCTGGGGGGAAGAGACCCAGTACTTC. This translates into CASRRWGEETQYF.

The CDR3: CASSPRTSGSPIHEQYF. The DNA of the CDR3 is TGCGCCAGCAGCCCTCGGACTAGCGGGAGTCCGATCCACGAGCAGTACTTC. The chain links TRBV5-1 to TRBJ2-7; 13 bases agree with TRBD2. V dropped 4 bases and J dropped 5; count of bases not matched to a gene: 12. This CDR3 has 17 residues. Germline V CDR1 and CDR2: SGHRS, YFSETQ.

V is TRBV7-2 and J is TRBJ2-1, with D tentatively TRBD2 (5 bases). Trimming took 2 bases from V and 9 from J, leaving 14 bases between them. Germline V gene sequence: CDR1 SGHTA, CDR2 FQGNSA. The CDR3 spans 14 residues. CDR3 coding DNA: TGTGCCAGCAGCTTACCCGCTAGCCGGGCTGAGCAGTTCTTC. Its protein product is CASSLPASRAEQFF.

This chain uses TRBV25-1 with TRBJ2-3; no reliable D call. CDR1 is MGHDK, CDR2 SYGVNS, per germline. This CDR3 spans 14 amino acids. The V gene lost 1 base and the J gene lost 6 bases, with 11 bases spanning the gap. Here the CDR3 DNA reads TGTGCCAGCAGTGAATTTAGTGAGGCGGATACGCAGTATTTT. This gives the protein CASSEFSEADTQYF.